The 24 T cell receptor beta chains below were found in one sample sequenced in a study of T cells in Graves' hyperthyroidism and ophthalmopathy. Using RNA transcripts as the source, TCR beta CDR3 regions were amplified. Initially, a first-round RT-PCR of the TCR CDR3 employed the HTBI primer set. TCRdb re-called the multiplex PCR reads with MiXCR, one entry per CDR3 protein. The data contain nearly 750,000 distinct CDR3 sequences, around a third of them singletons. Sequencing used blood. The receptors stem from a woman between 40 and 55 years old with Graves' hyperthyroidism.

The chain recombines TRBV7-9 with TRBJ2-5; the D gene is possibly TRBD2 (5 bases). The ends were cut back, 3 bases at V and 5 bases at J, with 10 bases in the middle. The CDR3 consists of 13 residues. The V gene's germline CDR1 is SEHNR and CDR2 FQNEAQ (reference sequence). CDR3 in DNA: TGTGCCAGCAGCTTCCGGAGGAGCGAGACCCAGTACTTC. It yields the protein CASSFRRSETQYF.

This clonotype has more than one count but fewer than ten. The chain employs TRBV6-5 and TRBJ1-2; no reliable D call. Germline V gene data show CDR1 as MNHEY and CDR2 as SVGAGI. The CDR3 loop spans 14 amino acids. Trimming shortened V by 0 bases and J by 3 bases, and 8 bases separated the two germline ends. DNA of the CDR3: TGTGCCAGCAGTTACTCGCGGAAGGACTATGGCTACACCTTC. Its protein is CASSYSRKDYGYTF.

This clonotype showed up just a few times. The rearrangement uses TRBV5-1 and TRBJ1-1; no clear D. The CDR3 length is 12 residues. Germline lookup yields CDR1 SGHRS and CDR2 YFSETQ. The V and J ends lost 8 bases and 3 bases respectively, with 11 bases between them. This chain's CDR3 is CASKDGDTEAFF. In nucleotides, the CDR3 is TGCGCCAGTAAGGACGGGGACACTGAAGCTTTCTTT. Drawing the rest from reference TRBV5-1 and TRBJ1-1, the complete variable domain is KAGVTQTPRYLIKTRGQQVTLSCSPISGHRSVSWYQQTPGQGLQFLFEYFSETQRNKGNFPGRFSGRQFSNSRSEMNVSTLELGDSALYLCASKDGDTEAFFGQGTRLTVV.

This clonotype was seen ten or more times. V is TRBV24-1 and J is TRBJ1-1; D perhaps matches TRBD1 (5 bases). The CDR3 is made up of 12 amino acids. Germline-derived CDR1 and CDR2 are KGHDR and SFDVKD. The V end lost 7 bases, the J end lost 4 bases, and 9 bases lay between the germline ends. This chain's CDR3 is CATRGVATEAFF. The CDR3 bases are TGTGCCACCAGGGGGGTTGCCACTGAAGCTTTCTTT.

On this clonotype itself: A clone one base away is much larger, so this may be a read error. The rearrangement uses TRBV20-1 and TRBJ1-1; perhaps TRBD1 as D (6 bases). The CDR3 runs 14 residues. With 0 bases removed from V and 1 base from J, the gap between germline ends came to 9 bases. Germline CDR1 DFQATT, CDR2 SNEGSKA (reference sequence). CDR3 sequence: CSAREGHTNTEAFF. DNA of the CDR3: TGCAGTGCTAGAGAGGGACACACGAACACTGAAGCTTTCTTT.

In its sample, this clonotype was seen a few times. This sequence joins TRBV27 and TRBJ2-7; D is uncertain. Trimming shortened V by 4 bases and J by 0 bases, and 10 bases separated the two germline ends. Germline values: CDR1 MNHEY, CDR2 SMNVEV (reference sequence). The CDR3 loop spans 14 amino acids. The CDR3 DNA follows: TGTGCCAGCAGTTCCCCCGCTAGCTCCTACGAGCAGTACTTC. It encodes CASSSPASSYEQYF.

A remark on this clonotype: This could be a read error, since a much larger clone is one nucleotide away. This chain joins TRBV29-1 and TRBJ2-2; D is perhaps TRBD1 (5 bases). V shed 1 base and J shed 2 bases, with 14 bases lying between them. Germline V gene sequence: CDR1 SQVTM, CDR2 ANQGSEA. This CDR3 comprises 16 residues. Here the CDR3 DNA reads TGCAGCGTTGAAGCAGGGAACGCTCCTAACACCGGGGAGCTGTTTTTT. Translation: CSVEAGNAPNTGELFF.

This clonotype has at least ten counts. The J gene is TRBJ1-2, the V gene TRBV2; D is uncertain. Deletions cut 6 bases from V and 0 bases from J, with 5 bases between. CDR3 length: 12 amino acids. CDR1 SNHLY and CDR2 FYNNEI come from the germline V gene. CDR3 sequence: CASRGANYGYTF. Written as DNA, the CDR3 is TGTGCCAGCAGGGGAGCTAACTATGGCTACACCTTC.

Many counts were recorded for this clonotype. The gene calls are TRBV7-2 and TRBJ1-6, with D hard to call. V was pared by 5 bases and J by 4 bases, with 15 bases between. This CDR3 is built from 16 residues. Germline V CDR1 and CDR2: SGHTA, FQGNSA. This CDR3 is CASSPPREGYNSPLHF. The CDR3 DNA sequence: TGTGCCAGCAGCCCGCCGAGAGAGGGATATAATTCACCCCTCCACTTT.

This clonotype was seen just once. This rearrangement joins TRBV24-1 to TRBJ2-2; TRBD1 matches 7 bases. This CDR3 comprises 15 residues. V dropped 9 bases and J dropped 0; count of bases not matched to a gene: 6. Germline V lookup: CDR1 KGHDR, CDR2 SFDVKD. This CDR3 is CATGGGTANTGELFF. CDR3 in DNA: TGTGCCACCGGCGGTGGGACAGCGAACACCGGGGAGCTGTTTTTT.

The chain uses TRBV6-5 and TRBJ1-3; D gene uncertain. Germline lookup yields CDR1 MNHEY and CDR2 SVGAGI. Trimming shortened V by 0 bases and J by 3 bases, and 9 bases separated the two germline ends. The CDR3 consists of 15 residues. The CDR3 loop reads CASSYSNDFGNTIYF. Here the CDR3 DNA reads TGTGCCAGCAGTTACTCTAATGACTTTGGAAACACCATATATTTT.

This clonotype was observed a handful of times. This chain uses TRBV4-1 with TRBJ1-1; no firm D call. Trimming removed 2 bases at V and 11 bases at J, with 18 bases between. The length of the CDR3 is 14 residues. Germline V gene data show CDR1 as MGHRA and CDR2 as YSYEKL. This CDR3 is CASSQKKATSTAFF. The CDR3 bases are TGCGCCAGCAGCCAAAAGAAGGCTACCTCCACGGCTTTCTTT.

The chain combines TRBV6-5 with TRBJ1-2; D is possibly TRBD1 (5 bases). V was shortened by 0 bases and J by 4 bases, with 9 bases between the two germline ends. CDR1 is MNHEY and CDR2 is SVGAGI in the germline V gene. There are 14 residues in the CDR3. The CDR3 here is CASSYSIQGYGYTF. DNA of the CDR3: TGTGCCAGCAGTTACTCGATTCAGGGCTATGGCTACACCTTC.

Points on this clonotype: This may arise from a read error, as a much more abundant clone is one base away. This chain's CDR3 is CASSFPLSEGSYEQYF. The CDR3 nucleotides are TGTGCCAGCAGTTTCCCCCTCAGTGAGGGTTCCTACGAGCAGTACTTC. This chain connects TRBV2 to TRBJ2-7; tentatively, D is TRBD2 (5 bases). The CDR3 is 16 amino acids. The germline CDR1 and CDR2 sequences are SNHLY and FYNNEI. Trimming cost V 5 bases and J 1 base, with 18 bases left between them. Looking up the rest from reference TRBV2 and TRBJ2-7 gives the full variable domain: EPEVTQTPSHQVTQMGQEVILRCVPISNHLYFYWYRQILGQKVEFLVSFYNNEISEKSEIFDDQFSVERPDGSNFTLKIRSTKLEDSAMYFCASSFPLSEGSYEQYFGPGTRLTVT.

The table lists this clonotype with many counts. Here the CDR3 DNA reads TGTGCCAGCAGCTTAGGAGGGACAGCCTTCGAAGCTTTCTTT. Protein product: CASSLGGTAFEAFF. The chain has TRBV7-9 and TRBJ1-1, with TRBD1 identical over 7 bases. J was trimmed by 8 bases and V by 1 base; bases with no gene match: 7. Germline CDR1 and CDR2: SEHNR and FQNEAQ (reference sequence). This CDR3 has 14 amino acids.

This clonotype was seen more than once but under ten times. V and J are TRBV12-3 or TRBV12-4 and TRBJ2-7; D call uncertain. There are 14 residues in the CDR3. V lost 6 bases and J 0 bases, leaving 12 bases between the germline ends. The CDR3 spells CASSPDWNSYEQYF. The CDR3 DNA reads TGTGCCAGCAGCCCCGACTGGAACTCCTACGAGCAGTACTTC.

This clonotype turned up a few times. The V call is TRBV6-6, the J call TRBJ2-5; D might be TRBD1 (5 bases). Trimming removed 0 bases at V and 1 base at J, with 9 bases between. Germline V lookup: CDR1 MNHNY, CDR2 SVGAGI (reference sequence). CDR3 length: 15 amino acids. The chain's CDR3 is CASSYSMGPQETQYF. The CDR3 DNA follows: TGTGCCAGCAGTTACTCGATGGGGCCCCAAGAGACCCAGTACTTC.

There are many counts of this clonotype. The J gene is TRBJ1-1, the V gene TRBV12-3 or TRBV12-4; D gene ambiguous. The CDR3 is 12 residues long. Trimming stripped 8 bases from V and 1 base from J, with 8 bases between. The CDR3 DNA reads as TGTGCCAGCCGAGTTGCGAACACTGAAGCTTTCTTT. Translating gives CASRVANTEAFF.

Many counts were recorded for this clonotype. The V call is TRBV20-1, the J call TRBJ1-1; tentative D call: TRBD1 (6 bases). The V end lost 4 bases, the J end lost 2 bases, and 14 bases lay between the germline ends. The CDR3 extends over 14 amino acids. Germline CDR1 is DFQATT and CDR2 is SNEGSKA (reference sequence). In DNA, the CDR3 is TGCAGTGCTACGCAGGGACACTCCAACACTGAAGCTTTCTTT. This encodes CSATQGHSNTEAFF.

The J gene is TRBJ1-2, the V gene TRBV3-1; 8 bases are shared with TRBD1. V shed 1 base and J 8 bases; nucleotides not matched to a gene: 6. Germline V gene lookup returns CDR1 LGHDT and CDR2 YNNKEL (reference sequence). This CDR3 comprises 14 residues. The DNA for the CDR3 is TGTGCCAGCAGCCAAGCCGGCAGGGGGCCCGGCTACACCTTC. Translating gives CASSQAGRGPGYTF.

For this clonotype: It may be a read error: a sequence one base away is much more abundant. The chain recombines TRBV7-9 with TRBJ2-7; no clear D. Trimming removed 6 bases at V and 5 bases at J, with 11 bases between. CDR1 SEHNR and CDR2 FQNEAQ come from the germline V gene (reference sequence). The CDR3 extends over 12 amino acids. CDR3 nucleotides: TGTGCCAGCAGTGTAATTCAAGACGAGCAGTACTTC. Protein sequence: CASSVIQDEQYF. Full variable domain (outside the CDR3, taken from reference TRBV7-9 and TRBJ2-7): DTGVSQNPRHKITKRGQNVTFRCDPISEHNRLYWYRQTLGQGPEFLTYFQNEAQLEKSRLLSDRFSAERPKGSFSTLEIQRTEQGDSAMYLCASSVIQDEQYFGPGTRLTVT.

This clonotype was observed a few times. The chain employs TRBV28 and TRBJ1-1; the D is unclear. CDR3 size: 14 residues. Germline V gives CDR1 MDHEN, CDR2 SYDVKM. Deletions cut 7 bases from V and 1 base from J, with 13 bases between. CDR3 region: CASTLARGNTEAFF. CDR3 coding DNA: TGTGCCAGCACCCTAGCCCGGGGGAACACTGAAGCTTTCTTT.

The chain uses TRBV6-1 and TRBJ1-1; D gene ambiguous. The germline V gene has CDR1 MNHNS and CDR2 SASEGT. Trimming cost V 4 bases and J 10 bases, with 13 bases left between them. CDR3 size: 12 residues. For the CDR3, the DNA is TGTGCCAGCAGTGTGAGCACTAAAGGAGCTTTCTTT. Translated: CASSVSTKGAFF.

To note about this clonotype: A read error may produce the germline difference seen at one junction end. The V call is TRBV6-5, the J call TRBJ2-5; no clear D. Germline V CDR1 and CDR2: MNHEY, SVGAGI. The CDR3 extends over 14 amino acids. This CDR3 is CASSQRQQQETQYF. DNA for the CDR3: TGCGCCAGCAGCCAACGTCAGCAGCAAGAGACCCAGTACTTC.